What follows describes a single TCR beta chain. The antigen is undetermined. J gave up 4 bases and V 6 bases, and 3 bases lay outside the gene matches. Germline CDR1 SQVTM, CDR2 ANQGSEA. This CDR3 region has 12 residues. This sample was taken from a study of Graves' ophthalmopathy and Graves' hyperthyroidism. RNA served as the template for amplifying TCR beta CDR3 regions. HTBI primers were used in a first-round RT-PCR, which preceded a second-round multiplex PCR. A single record per CDR3 protein comes from TCRdb applying MiXCR to the multiplex PCR reads. Of 350,000 to 400,000 distinct CDR3 sequences listed, around 19% are singletons. General study results and limits: The authors also found most expanded thyroid clonotypes above 0.001 frequency in blood.

Lactation, pregnancy, uncontrolled infections and other autoimmune diseases were all grounds for excluding patients. A volume of 10 ml of fresh peripheral blood supplied the PBMCs. This TCR derives from a young woman with Graves' ophthalmopathy. The chain has TRBV29-1 and TRBJ1-3; 7 nucleotides agree with TRBD1. The sample was peripheral blood. CDR3: CSVRGGGNTIYF. The DNA for the CDR3 is TGCAGCGTCAGGGGGGGAGGAAACACCATATATTTT.